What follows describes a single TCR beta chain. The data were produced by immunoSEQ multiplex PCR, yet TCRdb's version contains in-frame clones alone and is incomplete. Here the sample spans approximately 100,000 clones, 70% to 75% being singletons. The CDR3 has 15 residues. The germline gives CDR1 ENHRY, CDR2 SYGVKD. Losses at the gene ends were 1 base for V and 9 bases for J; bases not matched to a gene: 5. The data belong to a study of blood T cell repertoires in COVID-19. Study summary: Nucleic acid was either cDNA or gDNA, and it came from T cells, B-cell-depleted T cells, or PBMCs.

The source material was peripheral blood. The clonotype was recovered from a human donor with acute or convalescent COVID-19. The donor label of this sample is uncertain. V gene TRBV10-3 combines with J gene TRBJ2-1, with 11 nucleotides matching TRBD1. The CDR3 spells CAISELDRGRGEQFF. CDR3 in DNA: TGTGCCATCAGTGAGTTGGACAGGGGGCGCGGTGAGCAGTTCTTC.